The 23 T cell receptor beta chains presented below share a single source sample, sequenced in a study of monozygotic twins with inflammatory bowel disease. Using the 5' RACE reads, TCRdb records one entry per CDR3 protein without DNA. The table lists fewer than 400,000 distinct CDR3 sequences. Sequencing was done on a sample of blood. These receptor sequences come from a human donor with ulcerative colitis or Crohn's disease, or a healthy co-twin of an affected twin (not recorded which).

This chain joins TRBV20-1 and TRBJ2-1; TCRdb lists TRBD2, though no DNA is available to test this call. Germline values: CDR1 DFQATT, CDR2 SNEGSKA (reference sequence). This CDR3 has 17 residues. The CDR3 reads CSARLFRLAGGLNEQFF.

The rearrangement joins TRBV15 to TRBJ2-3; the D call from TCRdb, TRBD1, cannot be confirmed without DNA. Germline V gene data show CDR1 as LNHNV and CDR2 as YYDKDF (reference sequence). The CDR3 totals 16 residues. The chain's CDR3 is CATSSLDSWGTDTQYF.

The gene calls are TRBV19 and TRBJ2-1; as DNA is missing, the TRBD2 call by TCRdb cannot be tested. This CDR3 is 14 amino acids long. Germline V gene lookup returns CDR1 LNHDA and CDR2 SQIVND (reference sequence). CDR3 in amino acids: CASSSGLAEGEQFF.

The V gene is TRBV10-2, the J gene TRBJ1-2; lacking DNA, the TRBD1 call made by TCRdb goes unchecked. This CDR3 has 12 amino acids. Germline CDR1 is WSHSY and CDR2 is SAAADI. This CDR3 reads CASSTGLAGYTF.

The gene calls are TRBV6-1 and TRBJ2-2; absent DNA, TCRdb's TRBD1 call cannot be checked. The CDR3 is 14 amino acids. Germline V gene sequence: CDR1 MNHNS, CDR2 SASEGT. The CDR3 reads CASRGGRVTGELFF.

CDR3 protein: CASSQDALRVPSSYEQYF. The V call is TRBV4-3, the J call TRBJ2-7; lacking DNA, the TRBD2 call made by TCRdb goes unchecked. Per the germline V gene, CDR1 is LGHNA and CDR2 is YSLEER. The CDR3 is made up of 18 amino acids.

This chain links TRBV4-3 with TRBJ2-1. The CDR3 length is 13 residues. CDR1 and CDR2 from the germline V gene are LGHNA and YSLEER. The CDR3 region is CASSQDRTQSPFF.

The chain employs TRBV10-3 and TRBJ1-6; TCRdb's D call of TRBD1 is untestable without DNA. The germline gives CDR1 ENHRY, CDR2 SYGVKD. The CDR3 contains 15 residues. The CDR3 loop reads CAISVGQGENSPLHF.

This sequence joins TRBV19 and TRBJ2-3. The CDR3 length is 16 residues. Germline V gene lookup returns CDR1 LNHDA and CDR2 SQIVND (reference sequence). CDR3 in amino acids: CASSIGLESGSDTQYF.

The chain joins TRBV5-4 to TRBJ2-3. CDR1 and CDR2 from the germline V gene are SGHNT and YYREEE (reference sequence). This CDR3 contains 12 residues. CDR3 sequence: CASSWQGNTQYF.

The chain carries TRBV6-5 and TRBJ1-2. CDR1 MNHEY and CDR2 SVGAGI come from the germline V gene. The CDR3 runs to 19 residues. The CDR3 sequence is CASSSSLLDGAGANYGYTF.

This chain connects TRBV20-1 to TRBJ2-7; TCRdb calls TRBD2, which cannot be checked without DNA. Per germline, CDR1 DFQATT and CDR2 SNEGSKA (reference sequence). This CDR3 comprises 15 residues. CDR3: CSASIQRKFSYEQYF.

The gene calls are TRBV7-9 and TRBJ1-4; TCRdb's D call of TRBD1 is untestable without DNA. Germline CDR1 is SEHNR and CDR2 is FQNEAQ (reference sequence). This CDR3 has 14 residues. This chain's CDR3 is CASSSTGTDEKLFF.

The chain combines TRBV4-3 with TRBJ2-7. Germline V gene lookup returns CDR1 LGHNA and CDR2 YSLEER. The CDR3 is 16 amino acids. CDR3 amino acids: CASSQAAVSVPGEQYF.

CDR3 in amino acids: CASSRAVGTQYF. The chain couples TRBV11-2 to TRBJ2-5. The CDR3 has 12 amino acids. Germline V lookup: CDR1 SGHAT, CDR2 FQNNGV.

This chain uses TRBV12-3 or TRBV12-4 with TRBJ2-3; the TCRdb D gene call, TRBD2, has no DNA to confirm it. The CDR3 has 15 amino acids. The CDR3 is CASSPTRGSTDTQYF.

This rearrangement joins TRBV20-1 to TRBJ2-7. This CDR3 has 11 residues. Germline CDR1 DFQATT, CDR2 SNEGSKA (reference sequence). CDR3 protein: CSAITYYEQYF.

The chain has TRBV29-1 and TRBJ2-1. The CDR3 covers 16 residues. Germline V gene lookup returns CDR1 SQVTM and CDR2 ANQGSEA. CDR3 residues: CSVESQDLLRYNEQFF.

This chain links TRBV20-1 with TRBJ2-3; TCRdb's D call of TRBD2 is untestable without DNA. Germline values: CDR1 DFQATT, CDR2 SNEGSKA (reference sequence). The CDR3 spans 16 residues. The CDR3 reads CSARDRGLAGSDTQYF.

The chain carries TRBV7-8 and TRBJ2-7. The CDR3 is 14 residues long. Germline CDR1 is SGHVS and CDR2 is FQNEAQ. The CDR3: CASSLRQGSYEQYF.

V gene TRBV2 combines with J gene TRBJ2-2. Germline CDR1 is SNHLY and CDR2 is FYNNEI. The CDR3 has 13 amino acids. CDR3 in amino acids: CASRTSNTGELFF. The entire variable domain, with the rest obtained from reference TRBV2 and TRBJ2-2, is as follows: EPEVTQTPSHQVTQMGQEVILRCVPISNHLYFYWYRQILGQKVEFLVSFYNNEISEKSEIFDDQFSVERPDGSNFTLKIRSTKLEDSAMYFCASRTSNTGELFFGEGSRLTVL.

CDR3 amino acids: CACARGGVLSGANVLTF. The rearrangement links TRBV3-1 to TRBJ2-6; the TCRdb D gene call, TRBD2, has no DNA to confirm it. The CDR3 runs to 17 residues. The germline V gene has CDR1 LGHDT and CDR2 YNNKEL (reference sequence).

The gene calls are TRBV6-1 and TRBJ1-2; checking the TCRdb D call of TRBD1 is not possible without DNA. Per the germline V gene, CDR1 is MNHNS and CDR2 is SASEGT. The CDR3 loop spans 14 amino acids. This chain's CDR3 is CASSRTGGTYGYTF.